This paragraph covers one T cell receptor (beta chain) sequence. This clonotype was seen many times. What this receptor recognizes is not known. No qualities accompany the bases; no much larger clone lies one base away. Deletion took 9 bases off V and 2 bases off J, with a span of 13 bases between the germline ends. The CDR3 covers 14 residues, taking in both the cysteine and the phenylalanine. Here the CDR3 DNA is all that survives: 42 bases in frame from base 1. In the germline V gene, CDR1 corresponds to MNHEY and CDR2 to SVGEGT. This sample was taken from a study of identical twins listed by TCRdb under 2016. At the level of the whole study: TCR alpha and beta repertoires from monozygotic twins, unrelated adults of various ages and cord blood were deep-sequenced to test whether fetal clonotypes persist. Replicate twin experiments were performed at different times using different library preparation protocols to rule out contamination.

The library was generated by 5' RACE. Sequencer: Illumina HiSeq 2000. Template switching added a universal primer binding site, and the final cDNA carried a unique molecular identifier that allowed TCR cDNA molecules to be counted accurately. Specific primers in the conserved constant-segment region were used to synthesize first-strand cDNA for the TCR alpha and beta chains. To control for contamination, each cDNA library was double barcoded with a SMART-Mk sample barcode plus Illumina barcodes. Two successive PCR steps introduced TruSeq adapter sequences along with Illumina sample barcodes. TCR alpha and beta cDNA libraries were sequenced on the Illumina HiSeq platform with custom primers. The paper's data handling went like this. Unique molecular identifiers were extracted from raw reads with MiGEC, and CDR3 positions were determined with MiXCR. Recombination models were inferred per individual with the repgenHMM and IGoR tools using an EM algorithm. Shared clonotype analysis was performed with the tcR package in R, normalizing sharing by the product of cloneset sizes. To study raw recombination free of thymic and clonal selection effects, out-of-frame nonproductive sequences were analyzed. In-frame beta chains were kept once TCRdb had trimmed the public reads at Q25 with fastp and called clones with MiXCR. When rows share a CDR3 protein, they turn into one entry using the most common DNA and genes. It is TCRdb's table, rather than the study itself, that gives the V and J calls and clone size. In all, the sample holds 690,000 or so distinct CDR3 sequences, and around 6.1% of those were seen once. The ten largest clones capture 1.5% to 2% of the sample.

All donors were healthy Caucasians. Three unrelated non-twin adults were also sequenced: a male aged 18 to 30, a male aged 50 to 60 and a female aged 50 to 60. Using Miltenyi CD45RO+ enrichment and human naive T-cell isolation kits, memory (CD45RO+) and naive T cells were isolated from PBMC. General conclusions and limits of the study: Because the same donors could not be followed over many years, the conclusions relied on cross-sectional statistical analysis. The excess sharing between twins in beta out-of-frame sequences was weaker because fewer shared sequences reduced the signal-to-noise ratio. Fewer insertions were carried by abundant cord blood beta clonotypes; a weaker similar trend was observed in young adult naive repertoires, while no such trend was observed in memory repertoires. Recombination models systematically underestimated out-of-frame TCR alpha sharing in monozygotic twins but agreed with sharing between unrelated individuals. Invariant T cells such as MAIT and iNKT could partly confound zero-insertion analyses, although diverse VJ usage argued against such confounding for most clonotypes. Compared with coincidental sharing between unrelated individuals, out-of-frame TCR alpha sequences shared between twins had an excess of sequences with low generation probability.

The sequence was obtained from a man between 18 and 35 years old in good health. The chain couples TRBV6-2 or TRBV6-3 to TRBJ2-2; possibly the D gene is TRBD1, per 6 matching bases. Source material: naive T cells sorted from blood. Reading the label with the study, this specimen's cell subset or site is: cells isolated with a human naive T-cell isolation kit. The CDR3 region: CASYDRPNTGELFF. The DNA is TGTGCCAGTTACGACAGGCCTAACACCGGGGAGCTGTTTTTT.